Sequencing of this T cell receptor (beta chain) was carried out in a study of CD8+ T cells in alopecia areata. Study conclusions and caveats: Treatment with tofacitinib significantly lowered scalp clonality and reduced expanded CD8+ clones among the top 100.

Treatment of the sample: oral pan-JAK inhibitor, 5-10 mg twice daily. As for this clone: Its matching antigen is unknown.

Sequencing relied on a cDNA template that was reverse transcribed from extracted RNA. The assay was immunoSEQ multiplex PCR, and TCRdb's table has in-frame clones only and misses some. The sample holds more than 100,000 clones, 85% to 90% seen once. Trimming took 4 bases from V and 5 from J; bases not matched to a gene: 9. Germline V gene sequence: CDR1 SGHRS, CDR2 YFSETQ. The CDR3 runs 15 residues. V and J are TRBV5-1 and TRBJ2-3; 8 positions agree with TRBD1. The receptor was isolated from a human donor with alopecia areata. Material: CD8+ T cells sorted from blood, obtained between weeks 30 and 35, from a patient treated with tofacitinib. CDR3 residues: CASSIGTGGEDTQYF. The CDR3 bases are TGCGCCAGCAGCATAGGAACAGGGGGTGAAGATACGCAGTATTTT. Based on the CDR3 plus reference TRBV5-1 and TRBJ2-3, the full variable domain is KAGVTQTPRYLIKTRGQQVTLSCSPISGHRSVSWYQQTPGQGLQFLFEYFSETQRNKGNFPGRFSGRQFSNSRSEMNVSTLELGDSALYLCASSIGTGGEDTQYFGPGTRLTVL.